The TCR beta chain under discussion was sequenced for a study of shared clonotypes between healthy human individuals. Overall study context: A couple of women and a few men aged 18 to 49 made up the donors.

Sequencing used immunoSEQ multiplex PCR; TCRdb keeps in-frame clones, though not all of them. The repertoire includes under 2.5 million clones, about 90% of them detected once, and about 0.36% sits in the top ten. V gave up 5 bases and J gave up 6 bases, with 22 bases separating them. The germline gives CDR1 SEHNR, CDR2 FQNEAQ (reference sequence). The CDR3 contains 16 residues. The sample comprised naive CD4+ T cells from PBMCs. As for subset: CD45RA+ positively selected. This chain joins TRBV7-9 and TRBJ1-1; weak D call: TRBD1 (6 bases). The origin of this receptor is a man between 18 and 29 years old in good health. Some clones in this sample may be carry-over from other donors' samples. The CDR3 bases are TGTGCCAGCAGCCCCCTCTCGGGACATCTAAGGGCTGAAGCTTTCTTT. It translates to CASSPLSGHLRAEAFF.